This TCR beta chain was captured in a study of blood T cell repertoires in COVID-19. Across the study: COVID-19 samples from acute and convalescent phases originated in the United States, Italy and Spain.

V shed 6 bases and J 11 bases; nucleotides not matched to a gene: 10. CDR3 length equals 12 residues. Germline lookup yields CDR1 SQVTM and CDR2 ANQGSEA. The method was immunoSEQ multiplex PCR; TCRdb's version includes in-frame clones alone and lacks a portion of them. The sample has hundreds of thousands of clones; 88% are singletons. The sample taken for sequencing was peripheral blood. The chain employs TRBV29-1 and TRBJ1-1; 9 positions agree with TRBD1. The TCR sequence derives from a woman between 70 and 85 years old with COVID-19, enrolled during active disease. CDR3 protein: CSVERSQGAAFF. As DNA, the CDR3 is TGCAGCGTGGAAAGATCACAGGGGGCTGCTTTCTTT. The full variable domain, in which reference TRBV29-1 and TRBJ1-1 provide the parts outside the CDR3, is SAVISQKPSRDICQRGTSLTIQCQVDSQVTMMFWYRQQPGQSLTLIATANQGSEATYESGFVIDKFPISRPNLTFSTLTVSNMSPEDSSIYLCSVERSQGAAFFGQGTRLTVV.